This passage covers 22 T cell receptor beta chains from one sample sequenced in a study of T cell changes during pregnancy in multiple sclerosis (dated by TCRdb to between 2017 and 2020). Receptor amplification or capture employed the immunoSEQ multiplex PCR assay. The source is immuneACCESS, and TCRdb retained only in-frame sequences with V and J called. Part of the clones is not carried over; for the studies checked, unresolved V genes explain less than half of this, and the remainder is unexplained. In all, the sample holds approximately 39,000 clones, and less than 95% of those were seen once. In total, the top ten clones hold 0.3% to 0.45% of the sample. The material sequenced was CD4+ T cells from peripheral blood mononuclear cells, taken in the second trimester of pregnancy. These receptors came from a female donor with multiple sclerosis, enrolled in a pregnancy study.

The CDR3 DNA reads TGTGCCAGCAGCGTAGCCCCCCAGGGGTCAAGAGCCGGGGAGCTGTTTTTT. Its protein is CASSVAPQGSRAGELFF. The chain has TRBV9 and TRBJ2-2; D is possibly TRBD1 (6 bases). The CDR3 extends over 17 amino acids. Germline V lookup: CDR1 SGDLS, CDR2 YYNGEE. V was shortened by 0 bases and J by 6 bases, with 18 bases between the two germline ends.

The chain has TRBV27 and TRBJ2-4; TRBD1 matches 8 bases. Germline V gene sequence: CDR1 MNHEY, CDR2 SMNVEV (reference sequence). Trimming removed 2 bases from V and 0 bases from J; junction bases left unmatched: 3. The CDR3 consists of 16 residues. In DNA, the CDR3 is TGTGCCAGCAGTTTACGACAGGGGACAGCCAAAAACATTCAGTACTTC. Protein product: CASSLRQGTAKNIQYF.

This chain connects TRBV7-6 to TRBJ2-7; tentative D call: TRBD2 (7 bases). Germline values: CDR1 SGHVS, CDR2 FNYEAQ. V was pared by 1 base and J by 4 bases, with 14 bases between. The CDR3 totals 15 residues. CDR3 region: CASSLEGGSAYEQYF. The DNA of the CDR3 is TGTGCCAGCAGCTTAGAGGGGGGGTCGGCTTACGAGCAGTACTTC.

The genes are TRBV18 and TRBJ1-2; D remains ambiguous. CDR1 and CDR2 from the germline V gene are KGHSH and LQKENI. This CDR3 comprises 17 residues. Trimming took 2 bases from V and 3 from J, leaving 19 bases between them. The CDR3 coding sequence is TGTGCCAGCTCACCAACGGGGTCTACCAGTGGTGACTATGGCTACACCTTC. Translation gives CASSPTGSTSGDYGYTF.

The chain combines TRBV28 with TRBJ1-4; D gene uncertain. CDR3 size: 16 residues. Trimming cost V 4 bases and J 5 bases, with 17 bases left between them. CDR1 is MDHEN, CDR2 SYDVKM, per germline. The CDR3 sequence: CASSSPGAGGNEKLFF. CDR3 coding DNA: TGTGCCAGCAGTTCCCCAGGCGCAGGTGGGAATGAAAAACTGTTTTTT.

The CDR3 DNA sequence: TGTGCCAGCAGCTTGGGGGGGCTTCTGGGCTACGAGCAGTACTTC. This sequence encodes CASSLGGLLGYEQYF. This sequence joins TRBV5-6 and TRBJ2-7; a possible D gene is TRBD1 (6 bases). Trimming left V 0 bases short and J 3 bases short, with 13 bases between. CDR1 SGHDT and CDR2 YYEEEE come from the germline V gene. The CDR3 is 15 residues long.

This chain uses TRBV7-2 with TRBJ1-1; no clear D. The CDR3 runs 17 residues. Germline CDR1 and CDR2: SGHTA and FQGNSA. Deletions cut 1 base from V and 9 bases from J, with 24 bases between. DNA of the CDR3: TGTGCCAGCAGCTTAGTTCTTTTAGCTCGGGGAAGTGCTCAAGCTTTCTTT. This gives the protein CASSLVLLARGSAQAFF.

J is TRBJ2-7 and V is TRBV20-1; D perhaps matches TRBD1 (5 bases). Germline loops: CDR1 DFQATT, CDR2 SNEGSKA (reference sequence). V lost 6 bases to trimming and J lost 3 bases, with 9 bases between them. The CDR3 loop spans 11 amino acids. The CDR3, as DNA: TGCAGTGCCCAAGGACACTACGAGCAGTACTTC. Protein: CSAQGHYEQYF.

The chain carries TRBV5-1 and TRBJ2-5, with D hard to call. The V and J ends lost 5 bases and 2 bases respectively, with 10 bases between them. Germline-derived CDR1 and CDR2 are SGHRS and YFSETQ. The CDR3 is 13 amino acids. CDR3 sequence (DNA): TGCGCCAGCAGTTTGCGCCGGCAAGAGACCCAGTACTTC. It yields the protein CASSLRRQETQYF.

CDR3 residues: CASSSPMWNEQFF. The CDR3 DNA reads as TGTGCCAGTTCTTCCCCTATGTGGAATGAGCAGTTCTTC. V is TRBV2 and J is TRBJ2-1, with D uncertain. CDR1 and CDR2 (germline): SNHLY, FYNNEI. The V end was cut by 9 bases, the J end by 7 bases, with 16 bases between. The CDR3 spans 13 residues. Filled out from reference TRBV2 and TRBJ2-1, the complete variable domain reads EPEVTQTPSHQVTQMGQEVILRCVPISNHLYFYWYRQILGQKVEFLVSFYNNEISEKSEIFDDQFSVERPDGSNFTLKIRSTKLEDSAMYFCASSSPMWNEQFFGPGTRLTVL.

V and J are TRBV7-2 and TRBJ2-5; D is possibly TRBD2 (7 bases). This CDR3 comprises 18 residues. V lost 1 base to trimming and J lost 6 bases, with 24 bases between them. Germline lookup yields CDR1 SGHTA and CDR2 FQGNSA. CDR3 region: CASSLDRRGGLGRKTQYF. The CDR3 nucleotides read TGTGCCAGCAGCTTAGATCGTAGGGGGGGACTTGGGCGGAAGACCCAGTACTTC.

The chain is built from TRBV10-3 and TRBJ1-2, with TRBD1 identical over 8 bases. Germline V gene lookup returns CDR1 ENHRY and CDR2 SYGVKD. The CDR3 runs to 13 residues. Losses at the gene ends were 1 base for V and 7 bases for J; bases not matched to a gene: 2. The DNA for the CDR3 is TGTGCCATCAGTGAGTTGGACAGGGCTGGCTACACCTTC. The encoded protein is CAISELDRAGYTF.

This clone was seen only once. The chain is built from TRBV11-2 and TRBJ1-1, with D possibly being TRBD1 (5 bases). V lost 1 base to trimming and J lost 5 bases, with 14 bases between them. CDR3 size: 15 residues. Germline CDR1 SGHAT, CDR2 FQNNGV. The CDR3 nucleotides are TGTGCCAGCAGCTTAGTGGGTCAGGGTAGGACTGAAGCTTTCTTT. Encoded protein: CASSLVGQGRTEAFF.

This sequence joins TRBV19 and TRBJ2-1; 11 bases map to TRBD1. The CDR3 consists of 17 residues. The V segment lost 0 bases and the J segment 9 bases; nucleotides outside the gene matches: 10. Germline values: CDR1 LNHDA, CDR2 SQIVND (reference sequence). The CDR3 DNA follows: TGTGCCAGTAGTATAGATCTCGGACAGGGGGCCTCGGGTGAGCAGTTCTTC. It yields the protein CASSIDLGQGASGEQFF.

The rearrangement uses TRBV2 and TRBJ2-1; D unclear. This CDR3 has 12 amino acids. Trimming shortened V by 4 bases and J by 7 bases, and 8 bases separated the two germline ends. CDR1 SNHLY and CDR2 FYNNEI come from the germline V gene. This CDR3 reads CASSGSLNEQFF. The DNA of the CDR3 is TGTGCCAGCAGTGGGAGCCTGAATGAGCAGTTCTTC.

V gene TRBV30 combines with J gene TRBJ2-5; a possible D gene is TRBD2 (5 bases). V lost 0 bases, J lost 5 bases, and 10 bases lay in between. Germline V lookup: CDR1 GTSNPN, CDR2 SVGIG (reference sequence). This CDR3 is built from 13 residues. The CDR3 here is CAWSVLRRETQYF. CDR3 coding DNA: TGTGCCTGGAGTGTACTTAGGAGGGAGACCCAGTACTTC.

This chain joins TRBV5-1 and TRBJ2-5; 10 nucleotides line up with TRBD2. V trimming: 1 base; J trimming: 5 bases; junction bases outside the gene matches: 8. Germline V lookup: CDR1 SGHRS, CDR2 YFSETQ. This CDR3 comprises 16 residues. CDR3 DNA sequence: TGCGCCAGCAGCTTGAGGGCTAGCGGGGGAGGGGAGACCCAGTACTTC. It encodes CASSLRASGGGETQYF.

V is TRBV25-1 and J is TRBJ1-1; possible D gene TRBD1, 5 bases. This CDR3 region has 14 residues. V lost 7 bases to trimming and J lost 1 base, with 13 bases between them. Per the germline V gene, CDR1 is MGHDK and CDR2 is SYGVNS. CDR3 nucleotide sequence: TGTGCCAGCACCTCACAGCAGGGGAACACTGAAGCTTTCTTT. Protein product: CASTSQQGNTEAFF.

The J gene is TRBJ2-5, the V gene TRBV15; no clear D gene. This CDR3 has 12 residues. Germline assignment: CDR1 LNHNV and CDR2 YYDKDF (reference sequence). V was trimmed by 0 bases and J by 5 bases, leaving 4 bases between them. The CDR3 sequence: CATSRDRETQYF. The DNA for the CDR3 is TGTGCCACCAGCAGAGATCGGGAGACCCAGTACTTC.

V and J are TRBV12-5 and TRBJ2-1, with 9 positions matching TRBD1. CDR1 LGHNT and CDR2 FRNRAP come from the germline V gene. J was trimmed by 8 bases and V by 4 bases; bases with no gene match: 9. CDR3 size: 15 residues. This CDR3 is CASGSLGTGFHEQFF. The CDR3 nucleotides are TGTGCTAGTGGTTCCCTAGGGACAGGGTTCCATGAGCAGTTCTTC.

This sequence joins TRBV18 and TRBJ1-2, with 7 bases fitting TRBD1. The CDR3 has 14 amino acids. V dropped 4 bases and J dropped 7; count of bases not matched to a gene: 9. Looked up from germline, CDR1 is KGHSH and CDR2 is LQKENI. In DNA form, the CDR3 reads TGTGCCAGCTCACAGGAAGGGGGCTGGGCTGGCTACACCTTC. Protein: CASSQEGGWAGYTF.

This chain's CDR3 is CASSYGRQGGKNIQYF. The CDR3 DNA reads as TGTGCCAGCAGTTACGGCCGACAGGGAGGTAAAAACATTCAGTACTTC. The chain employs TRBV6-5 and TRBJ2-4; weak D call: TRBD1 (7 bases). The CDR3 is 16 amino acids. Trimming pared 2 bases from V and 4 bases from J, leaving 15 bases between. Germline CDR1 MNHEY, CDR2 SVGAGI.